These T cell receptor beta chains were read from a single sample in a study of T-cell reconstitution after alpha-beta-depleted transplantation in children. TCRdb independently ran MiXCR on the PCR reads; one entry per CDR3 protein. The data show around 600,000 distinct CDR3 sequences, about 21% seen once. The sequenced sample was PBMCs, mostly from graft donor cells, obtained 360 days after TCRalphabeta/CD19-depleted stem cell transplant. The receptors stem from a boy younger than two who had a stem cell transplant for acute myeloid leukemia, so the T cells may come from the graft donor. The CDR3 runs from the conserved cysteine through the conserved F or W. Fields, in order: J gene, clone size, D gene, V gene, CDR3 protein, CDR3 DNA. D genes are given only for firm matches. Rows may omit the clone size; those that give it use once, few, many or a size class.

j_gene: TRBJ1-5
abundance: NA
d_gene: TRBD1
v_gene: TRBV6-1
CDR3aa: CASRHRGGNQPQHF
CDR3nt: TGTGCCAGCAGGCACAGGGGAGGCAATCAGCCCCAGCATTTT

j_gene: TRBJ1-2
abundance: few
d_gene: NA
v_gene: TRBV29-1
CDR3aa: CSVVDTYGYTF
CDR3nt: TGCAGCGTTGTCGACACGTATGGCTACACCTTC

j_gene: TRBJ2-7
abundance: NA
d_gene: TRBD1
v_gene: TRBV10-3
CDR3aa: CAITRTGQGSYEQYF
CDR3nt: TGTGCCATCACCCGAACGGGACAGGGGTCCTACGAGCAGTACTTC

j_gene: TRBJ2-1
abundance: many
d_gene: NA
v_gene: TRBV12-3/TRBV12-4
CDR3aa: CASSLSPAGNNEQFF
CDR3nt: TGTGCCAGCAGTTTATCCCCAGCGGGCAACAATGAGCAGTTCTTC

j_gene: TRBJ1-2
abundance: few
d_gene: TRBD1
v_gene: TRBV7-9
CDR3aa: CASSAATPGQDNYGYTF
CDR3nt: TGTGCCAGCAGCGCAGCGACGCCGGGACAGGATAACTATGGCTACACCTTC

j_gene: TRBJ1-1
abundance: many
d_gene: NA
v_gene: TRBV5-1
CDR3aa: CASSWGPGAERNTEAFF
CDR3nt: TGCGCCAGCAGCTGGGGTCCCGGAGCCGAAAGGAACACTGAAGCTTTCTTT

j_gene: TRBJ1-5
abundance: few
d_gene: NA
v_gene: TRBV21-1
CDR3aa: CASKYRSTRDNQPQHF
CDR3nt: TGTGCCAGCAAATACAGGTCCACTAGGGACAATCAGCCCCAGCATTTT

j_gene: TRBJ2-3
abundance: NA
d_gene: TRBD1
v_gene: TRBV5-1
CDR3aa: CASSFSGQGGTDTQYF
CDR3nt: TGCGCCAGCAGCTTCTCCGGACAGGGTGGCACAGATACGCAGTATTTT

j_gene: TRBJ2-7
abundance: many
d_gene: NA
v_gene: TRBV6-1
CDR3aa: CASSPTRDGSYEQYF
CDR3nt: TGTGCCAGCAGTCCTACGAGGGACGGCTCCTACGAGCAGTACTTC

j_gene: TRBJ1-3
abundance: many
d_gene: TRBD1
v_gene: TRBV25-1
CDR3aa: CASSGRDRVRGNTIYF
CDR3nt: TGTGCCAGCAGTGGCCGGGACAGGGTGAGAGGAAACACCATATATTTT

j_gene: TRBJ2-3
abundance: NA
d_gene: NA
v_gene: TRBV3-1
CDR3aa: CASSKEVTSDGTDTQYF
CDR3nt: TGTGCCTCCTCCAAGGAGGTAACTAGTGATGGCACAGATACGCAGTATTTT

j_gene: TRBJ1-5
abundance: NA
d_gene: TRBD1
v_gene: TRBV6-1
CDR3aa: CASSKTGAYSNQPQHF
CDR3nt: TGTGCCAGCAGTAAGACAGGGGCTTATAGCAATCAGCCCCAGCATTTT

j_gene: TRBJ1-5
abundance: NA
d_gene: NA
v_gene: TRBV4-3
CDR3aa: CASSQDRTNGNQPQHF
CDR3nt: TGCGCCAGCAGCCAAGATCGGACGAATGGCAATCAGCCCCAGCATTTT

j_gene: TRBJ2-7
abundance: NA
d_gene: NA
v_gene: TRBV12-3/TRBV12-4
CDR3aa: CASSLDSPRREQYF
CDR3nt: TGTGCCAGCAGTTTAGATAGCCCTCGGCGGGAGCAGTACTTC

j_gene: TRBJ1-2
abundance: few
d_gene: TRBD1
v_gene: TRBV7-9
CDR3aa: CASSLGDSTDGYTF
CDR3nt: TGTGCCAGCAGCTTAGGGGACAGTACCGATGGCTACACCTTC

j_gene: TRBJ2-3
abundance: NA
d_gene: NA
v_gene: TRBV15
CDR3aa: CATSRGGVTQYF
CDR3nt: TGTGCCACCAGCAGAGGGGGAGTTACGCAGTATTTT

j_gene: TRBJ2-5
abundance: NA
d_gene: NA
v_gene: TRBV12-3/TRBV12-4
CDR3aa: CASSGRAPQETQYF
CDR3nt: TGTGCCAGCAGTGGCCGGGCTCCTCAAGAGACCCAGTACTTC

j_gene: TRBJ2-3
abundance: NA
d_gene: TRBD2
v_gene: TRBV6-1
CDR3aa: CASNIAGGGTDTQYF
CDR3nt: TGTGCCAGCAACATAGCGGGGGGAGGCACAGATACGCAGTATTTT

j_gene: TRBJ2-2
abundance: NA
d_gene: NA
v_gene: TRBV9
CDR3aa: CASNPLGAHTGELFF
CDR3nt: TGTGCCAGCAACCCGTTGGGGGCGCACACCGGGGAGCTGTTTTTT

j_gene: TRBJ2-1
abundance: NA
d_gene: NA
v_gene: TRBV12-3/TRBV12-4
CDR3aa: CASGQAGGEQFF
CDR3nt: TGTGCCAGCGGTCAGGCCGGGGGTGAGCAGTTCTTC

j_gene: TRBJ2-3
abundance: many
d_gene: TRBD1
v_gene: TRBV9
CDR3aa: CASSLRDRGQVDTQYF
CDR3nt: TGTGCCAGCAGCCTGCGGGACAGGGGGCAGGTAGATACGCAGTATTTT

j_gene: TRBJ2-3
abundance: many
d_gene: TRBD2
v_gene: TRBV6-1
CDR3aa: CASSPPSLAGGPLDTQYF
CDR3nt: TGTGCCAGCAGTCCCCCCAGTTTAGCGGGGGGACCCTTAGATACGCAGTATTTT

j_gene: TRBJ2-1
abundance: NA
d_gene: TRBD2
v_gene: TRBV7-9
CDR3aa: CASSLGPGTSGNNEQFF
CDR3nt: TGTGCCAGCAGCTTAGGCCCCGGGACTAGCGGAAACAATGAGCAGTTCTTC

j_gene: TRBJ2-1
abundance: many
d_gene: NA
v_gene: TRBV6-6
CDR3aa: CASSLTGTNEQFF
CDR3nt: TGTGCCAGCAGTTTAACAGGGACCAATGAGCAGTTCTTC

j_gene: TRBJ2-1
abundance: NA
d_gene: TRBD2
v_gene: TRBV6-5
CDR3aa: CASSYSRLAGGPYNEQFF
CDR3nt: TGTGCCAGCAGTTACTCCCGACTAGCGGGGGGGCCCTACAATGAGCAGTTCTTC

j_gene: TRBJ2-3
abundance: NA
d_gene: NA
v_gene: TRBV18
CDR3aa: CASSPPSDPDTQYF
CDR3nt: TGTGCCAGCTCACCACCCTCGGACCCAGATACGCAGTATTTT

j_gene: TRBJ1-1
abundance: NA
d_gene: NA
v_gene: TRBV4-3
CDR3aa: CASSPLGVNTEAFF
CDR3nt: TGCGCCAGCAGCCCCTTAGGGGTGAACACTGAAGCTTTCTTT

j_gene: TRBJ1-2
abundance: many
d_gene: TRBD1
v_gene: TRBV12-3/TRBV12-4
CDR3aa: CATGQGRENGYTF
CDR3nt: TGTGCCACCGGACAGGGAAGGGAGAATGGCTACACCTTC

j_gene: TRBJ2-5
abundance: few
d_gene: TRBD1
v_gene: TRBV29-1
CDR3aa: CSVEKNEGTGGFGETQYF
CDR3nt: TGCAGCGTTGAAAAAAATGAGGGGACAGGGGGCTTCGGAGAGACCCAGTACTTC

j_gene: TRBJ2-7
abundance: NA
d_gene: TRBD1
v_gene: TRBV4-3
CDR3aa: CASSQGTGTGSYEQYF
CDR3nt: TGCGCCAGCAGCCAGGGGACCGGGACAGGCTCTTACGAGCAGTACTTC

j_gene: TRBJ2-1
abundance: many
d_gene: NA
v_gene: TRBV5-1
CDR3aa: CASSRGYNEQFF
CDR3nt: TGCGCCAGCAGCCGTGGGTACAATGAGCAGTTCTTC

j_gene: TRBJ2-3
abundance: NA
d_gene: TRBD2
v_gene: TRBV4-2
CDR3aa: CASSQERTSGGDTQYF
CDR3nt: TGTGCCAGCAGCCAAGAGAGGACTAGCGGGGGGGATACGCAGTATTTT

j_gene: TRBJ2-1
abundance: NA
d_gene: TRBD1
v_gene: TRBV5-1
CDR3aa: CASSLDGQGGNEQFF
CDR3nt: TGCGCCAGCAGCTTGGATGGACAGGGGGGAAATGAGCAGTTCTTC

j_gene: TRBJ2-5
abundance: many
d_gene: NA
v_gene: TRBV29-1
CDR3aa: CSVPTTNEETQYF
CDR3nt: TGCAGCGTCCCGACTACGAATGAAGAGACCCAGTACTTC

j_gene: TRBJ2-1
abundance: NA
d_gene: TRBD2
v_gene: TRBV10-3
CDR3aa: CAISPFSGEAYNEQFF
CDR3nt: TGTGCCATCAGTCCCTTTAGCGGGGAGGCCTACAATGAGCAGTTCTTC

j_gene: TRBJ2-1
abundance: NA
d_gene: NA
v_gene: TRBV7-6
CDR3aa: CASSFTIGGEQFF
CDR3nt: TGTGCCAGCAGCTTCACCATAGGGGGAGAGCAGTTCTTC

j_gene: TRBJ1-2
abundance: few
d_gene: NA
v_gene: TRBV29-1
CDR3aa: CRDGGPNGYTF
CDR3nt: TGCAGGGACGGGGGGCCGAATGGCTACACCTTC

j_gene: TRBJ2-1
abundance: few
d_gene: NA
v_gene: TRBV6-1
CDR3aa: CASSPYTGFGNEQFF
CDR3nt: TGTGCCAGCTCCCCTTACACGGGGTTTGGGAATGAGCAGTTCTTC

j_gene: TRBJ2-1
abundance: NA
d_gene: NA
v_gene: TRBV27
CDR3aa: CASSPITHLAYNEQFF
CDR3nt: TGTGCCAGCAGTCCTATCACCCACCTTGCCTACAATGAGCAGTTCTTC

j_gene: TRBJ2-2
abundance: many
d_gene: NA
v_gene: TRBV29-1
CDR3aa: CSVSSNWAANTGELFF
CDR3nt: TGCAGCGTTTCATCTAATTGGGCAGCGAACACCGGGGAGCTGTTTTTT

j_gene: TRBJ1-2
abundance: many
d_gene: TRBD1
v_gene: TRBV15
CDR3aa: CATSRDRDRGYGYTF
CDR3nt: TGTGCCACCAGCAGAGATCGAGACAGGGGCTATGGCTACACCTTC

j_gene: TRBJ2-7
abundance: once
d_gene: NA
v_gene: TRBV15
CDR3aa: CATSSRQQGMGEQYF
CDR3nt: TGTGCCACCAGCAGCCGCCAACAGGGAATGGGCGAGCAGTACTTC

j_gene: TRBJ2-5
abundance: many
d_gene: NA
v_gene: TRBV5-1
CDR3aa: CASSNPQETQYF
CDR3nt: TGCGCCAGCAGCAATCCCCAAGAGACCCAGTACTTC

j_gene: TRBJ2-1
abundance: few
d_gene: NA
v_gene: TRBV12-3/TRBV12-4
CDR3aa: CASSLGLGVNYNEQFF
CDR3nt: TGTGCCAGCAGTTTAGGGTTGGGGGTTAACTACAATGAGCAGTTCTTC

j_gene: TRBJ2-3
abundance: NA
d_gene: NA
v_gene: TRBV20-1
CDR3aa: CSAMGQEGTDTQYF
CDR3nt: TGCAGTGCTATGGGCCAAGAAGGGACAGATACGCAGTATTTT

j_gene: TRBJ1-5
abundance: NA
d_gene: TRBD1
v_gene: TRBV28
CDR3aa: CAGRDSGGSQPQHF
CDR3nt: TGTGCCGGTCGGGACAGTGGGGGAAGTCAGCCCCAGCATTTT

j_gene: TRBJ2-7
abundance: many
d_gene: TRBD2
v_gene: TRBV5-1
CDR3aa: CASSLAGGGYEQYF
CDR3nt: TGCGCCAGCAGCTTGGCAGGCGGGGGCTACGAGCAGTACTTC

j_gene: TRBJ2-3
abundance: NA
d_gene: NA
v_gene: TRBV30
CDR3aa: CAWSVGLLNTDTQYF
CDR3nt: TGTGCCTGGAGTGTAGGACTATTAAACACAGATACGCAGTATTTT

j_gene: TRBJ1-2
abundance: NA
d_gene: TRBD1
v_gene: TRBV7-6
CDR3aa: CASSLVPTGGAGYTF
CDR3nt: TGTGCCAGCAGCTTAGTTCCTACAGGGGGGGCTGGCTACACCTTC

j_gene: TRBJ2-1
abundance: few
d_gene: NA
v_gene: TRBV7-9
CDR3aa: CASSPMGGLVEQFF
CDR3nt: TGTGCCAGCAGCCCTATGGGGGGCCTTGTTGAGCAGTTCTTC

j_gene: TRBJ2-5
abundance: NA
d_gene: NA
v_gene: TRBV5-1
CDR3aa: CASSFLQGEETQYF
CDR3nt: TGCGCCAGCAGCTTCCTACAGGGAGAAGAGACCCAGTACTTC

j_gene: TRBJ2-1
abundance: few
d_gene: TRBD2
v_gene: TRBV5-1
CDR3aa: CASSFRAGGPGEQFF
CDR3nt: TGCGCCAGCAGCTTTCGGGCGGGGGGGCCCGGTGAGCAGTTCTTC